The 21 T cell receptor beta chains below come from one sample, sequenced in a study of T cell repertoires in cytomegalovirus infection. MiXCR was run by TCRdb on the reads, yielding one entry per CDR3 protein. The repertoire holds approximately 500,000 distinct CDR3 sequences, with about 11% as singletons. The sample comprised PBMCs. The receptors were gathered from a human donor in good health (CMV status not recorded). Some clones in this sample may be carry-over from other donors' samples.

This clonotype occurred a few times. This could be a read error, since a much larger clone is one nucleotide away. The chain joins TRBV7-2 to TRBJ2-1, with D tentatively TRBD1 (6 bases). The germline V gene encodes CDR1 SGHTA and CDR2 FQGNSA. CDR3 size: 14 residues. The V end was cut by 5 bases, the J end by 6 bases, with 14 bases between. CDR3 sequence: CASSHGTRGNEQFF. The CDR3, as DNA: TGTGCCAGCAGCCACGGGACAAGGGGCAATGAGCAGTTCTTC.

This chain links TRBV14 with TRBJ2-1, with 13 nucleotides matching TRBD2. Per germline, CDR1 SGHDN and CDR2 FVKESK. The V segment lost 0 bases and the J segment 6 bases; nucleotides outside the gene matches: 8. The CDR3 runs 18 residues. The CDR3 bases are TGTGCCAGCAGCCAAGAACTAGCGGGAGGGCCAAGTCGCAATGAGCAGTTCTTC. Translation gives CASSQELAGGPSRNEQFF. The full variable domain, with the rest looked up from reference TRBV14 and TRBJ2-1, is EAGVTQFPSHSVIEKGQTVTLRCDPISGHDNLYWYRRVMGKEIKFLLHFVKESKQDESGMPNNRFLAERTGGTYSTLKVQPAELEDSGVYFCASSQELAGGPSRNEQFFGPGTRLTVL.

This clonotype was observed many times. The V and J genes are TRBV20-1 and TRBJ2-5; D possibly corresponds to TRBD2 (7 bases). This CDR3 region has 16 residues. Germline lookup yields CDR1 DFQATT and CDR2 SNEGSKA (reference sequence). V was pared by 1 base and J by 1 base, with 16 bases between. This CDR3 is CSARGRGGVTQETQYF. In nucleotides, the CDR3 is TGCAGTGCTAGAGGCAGGGGAGGGGTCACCCAAGAGACCCAGTACTTC.

This clonotype was recorded at least ten times. The V call is TRBV7-9, the J call TRBJ2-3; D is possibly TRBD1 (6 bases). V lost 0 bases to trimming and J lost 0 bases, with 13 bases between them. The CDR3 runs to 17 residues. Germline V gene data show CDR1 as SEHNR and CDR2 as FQNEAQ (reference sequence). The CDR3: CASSLANGQRSTDTQYF. The CDR3 DNA reads as TGTGCCAGCAGCTTAGCCAACGGACAGAGAAGCACAGATACGCAGTATTTT.

This clonotype appeared a few times. The chain combines TRBV13 with TRBJ2-2; D is perhaps TRBD2 (6 bases). The length of the CDR3 is 15 residues. Trimming took 7 bases from V and 5 from J, leaving 17 bases between them. Germline values: CDR1 PRHDT, CDR2 FYEKMQ (reference sequence). The CDR3 here is CASKLEGSRTGELFF. The CDR3 bases are TGTGCCAGCAAACTGGAGGGGTCCCGGACCGGGGAGCTGTTTTTT.

The genes are TRBV19 and TRBJ1-6; the D gene is possibly TRBD1 (6 bases). The CDR3 is 14 amino acids. Trimming removed 4 bases at V and 8 bases at J, with 12 bases between. CDR1 and CDR2 from the germline V gene are LNHDA and SQIVND (reference sequence). The CDR3 region has the DNA TGTGCCAGTAGTACGGGACATCTGGATTCACCCCTCCACTTT. This sequence encodes CASSTGHLDSPLHF.

This clonotype was counted ten times or more. The J gene is TRBJ1-1, the V gene TRBV6-1; a possible D gene is TRBD1 (5 bases). The V gene lost 7 bases and the J gene lost 2 bases, with 11 bases spanning the gap. CDR1 and CDR2 from the germline V gene are MNHNS and SASEGT. CDR3 length: 13 amino acids. CDR3 nucleotide sequence: TGTGCCAGCACCGGACACATAAACACTGAAGCTTTCTTT. This translates into CASTGHINTEAFF.

This clonotype appeared many times. The chain has TRBV7-6 and TRBJ2-3; weak D call: TRBD1 (6 bases). The CDR3 is 17 residues long. In germline, CDR1 is SGHVS, CDR2 FNYEAQ. V dropped 4 bases and J dropped 0 bases, with 17 bases sitting between them. In DNA, the CDR3 is TGTGCCAGCAGCTCGTTCGATGGGACACTTAGCACAGATACGCAGTATTTT. Translation: CASSSFDGTLSTDTQYF.

This clonotype was observed many times. The V and J genes are TRBV19 and TRBJ2-3; D gene unclear. CDR3 length: 15 amino acids. Germline CDR1 LNHDA, CDR2 SQIVND (reference sequence). V gave up 3 bases and J gave up 4 bases, with 14 bases separating them. The CDR3 is CASSMLGEAADTQYF. The CDR3 DNA reads TGTGCCAGTAGTATGCTGGGCGAGGCGGCAGATACGCAGTATTTT.

In this sample, this clonotype turned up many times. The chain is built from TRBV7-9 and TRBJ2-7; TRBD2 is a possible D gene (6 bases). The CDR3 loop spans 15 amino acids. Trimming took 5 bases from V and 4 from J, leaving 18 bases between them. Germline V lookup: CDR1 SEHNR, CDR2 FQNEAQ (reference sequence). This chain's CDR3 is CASSLAQGGGYEQYF. CDR3 in DNA: TGTGCCAGCAGCCTCGCGCAGGGTGGAGGGTACGAGCAGTACTTC. Full variable domain (missing parts from reference TRBV7-9 and TRBJ2-7): DTGVSQNPRHKITKRGQNVTFRCDPISEHNRLYWYRQTLGQGPEFLTYFQNEAQLEKSRLLSDRFSAERPKGSFSTLEIQRTEQGDSAMYLCASSLAQGGGYEQYFGPGTRLTVT.

The chain joins TRBV20-1 to TRBJ2-7; TRBD1 is a possible D gene (5 bases). Germline assignment: CDR1 DFQATT and CDR2 SNEGSKA (reference sequence). V was trimmed by 3 bases and J by 3 bases, leaving 18 bases between them. CDR3 length: 15 amino acids. This chain's CDR3 is CSASYHDRNYYEQYF. CDR3 sequence (DNA): TGCAGTGCTAGTTATCATGACAGAAACTACTACGAGCAGTACTTC.

This clonotype was counted between two and nine times. The V and J genes are TRBV6-6 and TRBJ2-5; unclear D gene. The germline CDR1 and CDR2 sequences are MNHNY and SVGAGI (reference sequence). The V gene lost 2 bases and the J gene lost 0 bases, with 7 bases spanning the gap. The CDR3 sequence is 14 residues long. This CDR3 reads CASSYRRNQETQYF. The CDR3 bases are TGTGCCAGCAGTTACCGCCGGAACCAAGAGACCCAGTACTTC.

This clonotype turned up a few times. The V call is TRBV20-1, the J call TRBJ2-1, with a possible D match to TRBD2 (5 bases). Deletions cut 2 bases from V and 0 bases from J, with 14 bases between. CDR1 is DFQATT and CDR2 is SNEGSKA in the germline V gene (reference sequence). The CDR3 sequence is 16 residues long. The CDR3 sequence: CSARRWGVSSYNEQFF. In nucleotides, the CDR3 is TGCAGTGCTAGAAGGTGGGGAGTGAGCTCCTACAATGAGCAGTTCTTC.

The chain carries TRBV28 and TRBJ2-1; TRBD2 aligns across 7 bases. Germline V CDR1 and CDR2: MDHEN, SYDVKM. This CDR3 contains 17 residues. With 3 bases clipped from V and 0 bases from J, the junction kept 8 bases outside the gene matches. The CDR3 nucleotides read TGTGCCAGCAGTTTTGGGCTAGCGGAGGGCTCCTACAATGAGCAGTTCTTC. Translated, it gives CASSFGLAEGSYNEQFF.

The chain employs TRBV10-3 and TRBJ2-3; 7 nucleotides align to TRBD1. In germline, CDR1 is ENHRY, CDR2 SYGVKD. With V trimmed by 11 bases and J by 5 bases, 7 bases remained unmatched. The CDR3 has 12 residues. The CDR3 DNA sequence: TGTGCCGCCAAGGGGGCAGTAGATACGCAGTATTTT. Its translation is CAAKGAVDTQYF.

This clonotype turned up a few times. The genes are TRBV2 and TRBJ2-7; perhaps D is TRBD1 or TRBD2 (6 bases each). The length of the CDR3 is 13 residues. CDR1 and CDR2 (germline): SNHLY, FYNNEI. Trimming cost V 4 bases and J 6 bases, with 13 bases left between them. In DNA, the CDR3 is TGTGCCAGCAGTGGGAGGGAAGGGGGCGAGCAGTACTTC. Translation: CASSGREGGEQYF.

This clonotype came up a few times. The J gene is TRBJ2-1, the V gene TRBV5-4; possibly TRBD1 for D (6 bases). The CDR3 consists of 14 residues. Per the germline V gene, CDR1 is SGHNT and CDR2 is YYREEE (reference sequence). The V end was cut by 2 bases, the J end by 7 bases, with 13 bases between. CDR3 DNA sequence: TGTGCCAGCAGCTTCAACAGGGCCAAGAATGAGCAGTTCTTC. Protein: CASSFNRAKNEQFF. Full variable domain (remainder filled in from reference TRBV5-4 and TRBJ2-1): ETGVTQSPTHLIKTRGQQVTLRCSSQSGHNTVSWYQQALGQGPQFIFQYYREEENGRGNFPPRFSGLQFPNYSSELNVNALELDDSALYLCASSFNRAKNEQFFGPGTRLTVL.

This clonotype was recorded many times. The rearrangement uses TRBV29-1 and TRBJ2-1, with a possible D match to TRBD2 (6 bases). This CDR3 region has 13 residues. V gave up 0 bases and J gave up 7 bases, with 10 bases separating them. The germline V gene encodes CDR1 SQVTM and CDR2 ANQGSEA. CDR3 bases: TGCAGCGTTGAAGAGAGTGGGAGGAATGAGCAGTTCTTC. Translated: CSVEESGRNEQFF.

Many counts were recorded for this clonotype. The rearrangement joins TRBV7-6 to TRBJ1-5; D might be TRBD1 (5 bases). V was trimmed by 2 bases and J by 3 bases, leaving 17 bases between them. Germline values: CDR1 SGHVS, CDR2 FNYEAQ. The CDR3 length is 17 residues. CDR3 in amino acids: CASSLYTGPGVNQPQHF. CDR3 sequence (DNA): TGTGCCAGCAGCTTATATACAGGTCCCGGGGTCAATCAGCCCCAGCATTTT.

This clonotype was recorded only once. This sequence may be a read error, since a much larger clone differs from it by one base. The V call is TRBV2, the J call TRBJ2-1; weak D call: TRBD2 (5 bases). Germline CDR1 reads SNHLY; CDR2 reads FYNNEI. This CDR3 region has 13 residues. CDR3 sequence: CVSSEERYDEQFF. The CDR3, as DNA: TGTGTCAGCAGTGAAGAGCGGTACGATGAGCAGTTCTTC.

This clonotype was found many times. The rearrangement uses TRBV6-5 and TRBJ1-1, with 7 bases aligning to TRBD1. Germline assignment: CDR1 MNHEY and CDR2 SVGAGI. The CDR3 is 18 amino acids. V shed 5 bases, J shed 5 bases, and the junction held 20 bases outside the gene matches. CDR3 DNA: TGTGCCAGCAGTAGAGTGACAGGGCGCTACTCTGTTTTGACTGAAGCTTTCTTT. Its translation: CASSRVTGRYSVLTEAFF.